This T cell receptor beta chain was documented in a study of T cell responses to AZD1222 COVID-19 vaccine. Notes on the study in general: Spike regions recognized by vaccine-associated CD4 TCRs spanned the protein, led by 160-218 and 743-854. In the spike-specific TCR repertoire, nearly half reportedly target unmutated variant regions.

In regard to this clone: Its specificity is not known.

CDR1 is MGHRA and CDR2 is YSYEKL in the germline V gene. The CDR3 is 16 amino acids. Trimming pared 3 bases from V and 2 bases from J, leaving 17 bases between. Data came from immunoSEQ multiplex PCR; TCRdb stores just in-frame clones and leaves some out. The data contain about 93,000 clones, around 85% of them singletons. The J gene is TRBJ2-7, the V gene TRBV4-1; tentatively, D is TRBD1 (8 bases). This specimen consisted of peripheral blood, obtained on day 0 of AZD1222 vaccination. This receptor was obtained from an adult in good health. CDR3 loop: CASSQNTGGVTYEQYF. The CDR3 DNA is TGCGCCAGCAGCCAGAACACAGGGGGGGTTACCTACGAGCAGTACTTC.